What follows are 15 T cell receptor beta chains derived from one specimen sequenced in a study of cytomegalovirus exposure and HLA in healthy donors. The PCR used 60 Vbeta and 13 Jbeta primers. TCRdb's table, derived via immunoSEQ multiplex PCR, lists solely in-frame clones and lacks some. The sample holds about 190,000 clones, roughly four fifths seen once. The sequenced sample consisted of PBMCs. The receptors originated from a man aged 50 or older in good health and CMV-seronegative.

This chain connects TRBV28 to TRBJ2-3; 7 bases align to TRBD1. This CDR3 has 12 amino acids. Germline loops: CDR1 MDHEN, CDR2 SYDVKM. Trimming cost V 5 bases and J 13 bases; bases outside gene matches: 9. CDR3 residues: CASSVGTAPEYF. For the CDR3, the DNA is TGTGCCAGCAGTGTGGGGACAGCCCCGGAGTATTTT.

The chain recombines TRBV7-2 with TRBJ2-7; 9 bases are shared with TRBD1. The germline V gene has CDR1 SGHTA and CDR2 FQGNSA. After removal of 3 bases from V and 5 bases from J, the junction contained 5 bases not matched to a gene. The CDR3 has 14 amino acids. The CDR3 is CASSFGTGSHEQYF. Written as DNA, the CDR3 is TGTGCCAGCAGCTTCGGGACAGGGAGTCACGAGCAGTACTTC.

J is TRBJ1-2 and V is TRBV6-5, with D maybe TRBD1 (6 bases). Germline lookup yields CDR1 MNHEY and CDR2 SVGAGI. The V and J ends lost 0 bases and 6 bases respectively, with 14 bases between them. The CDR3 contains 15 residues. This chain's CDR3 is CASSYSNPDRNGYTF. CDR3 nucleotides: TGTGCCAGCAGTTACTCGAATCCGGACAGAAATGGCTACACCTTC.

This clone has a handful of counts. The genes are TRBV5-5 and TRBJ2-7; D is possibly TRBD1 (5 bases). Germline CDR1 and CDR2: SGHKS and YYEKEE (reference sequence). The V gene lost 6 bases and the J gene lost 5 bases, with 15 bases spanning the gap. The CDR3 runs to 13 residues. The CDR3: CASTDQGSHEQYF. The DNA for the CDR3 is TGTGCCAGCACCGATCAGGGTAGCCACGAGCAGTACTTC. Drawing the rest from reference TRBV5-5 and TRBJ2-7, the complete variable domain is DAGVTQSPTHLIKTRGQQVTLRCSPISGHKSVSWYQQVLGQGPQFIFQYYEKEERGRGNFPDRFSARQFPNYSSELNVNALLLGDSALYLCASTDQGSHEQYFGPGTRLTVT.

The J gene is TRBJ2-1, the V gene TRBV28, with TRBD2 matching over 7 bases. The CDR3 is 14 residues long. The ends lost 6 bases at V and 6 bases at J; junction bases unmatched: 8. Looked up from germline, CDR1 is MDHEN and CDR2 is SYDVKM. The CDR3 bases are TGTGCCAGCAGCCCCGGGGGGAAGGGCAATGAGCAGTTCTTC. This translates into CASSPGGKGNEQFF.

The gene calls are TRBV7-6 and TRBJ2-7, with TRBD1 matching 7 bases. Germline values: CDR1 SGHVS, CDR2 FNYEAQ. The CDR3 extends over 17 amino acids. The trim removed 1 base at V and 2 bases at J, leaving 11 bases unmatched. CDR3 amino acids: CASSLGHTQGTPYEQYF. CDR3 bases: TGTGCCAGCAGCTTAGGACATACACAGGGGACCCCCTACGAGCAGTACTTC.

The chain combines TRBV4-1 with TRBJ2-7; D may be TRBD1 (5 bases). V was trimmed by 2 bases and J by 5 bases, leaving 16 bases between them. The CDR3 totals 15 residues. The germline CDR1 and CDR2 sequences are MGHRA and YSYEKL. The CDR3, as DNA: TGCGCCAGCAGCCAAAAAATAGGCAGGGTCCACGAGCAGTACTTC. Its translation: CASSQKIGRVHEQYF.

This clone was counted a single time. This sequence joins TRBV6-5 and TRBJ2-1; D not resolved. The length of the CDR3 is 13 residues. V gave up 0 bases and J gave up 7 bases, with 7 bases separating them. CDR1 and CDR2 from the germline V gene are MNHEY and SVGAGI. The CDR3 DNA sequence: TGTGCCAGCAGTTACTCGAGGATGAATGAGCAGTTCTTC. Its protein is CASSYSRMNEQFF.

J is TRBJ2-7 and V is TRBV10-3, with D possibly TRBD2 on 6 matching bases. CDR1 is ENHRY and CDR2 is SYGVKD in the germline V gene. V lost 6 bases, J lost 4 bases, and 13 bases lay in between. The CDR3 sequence is 13 residues long. The DNA of the CDR3 is TGTGCCATCAGGGCGGGGCAGGCTTACGAGCAGTACTTC. Residues: CAIRAGQAYEQYF.

The chain has TRBV7-3 and TRBJ2-3; D not resolved. The CDR3 consists of 14 residues. V lost 2 bases to trimming and J lost 4 bases, with 10 bases between them. Germline V gene data show CDR1 as SGHTA and CDR2 as FQGTGA. The CDR3 DNA sequence: TGTGCCAGCAGCTTAGAACTTTTGGCAGATACGCAGTATTTT. Amino acids: CASSLELLADTQYF.

The sample holds a few counts of this clone. The J gene is TRBJ1-5, the V gene TRBV6-1; D unclear. The CDR3 contains 11 residues. The V and J ends lost 7 bases and 8 bases respectively, with 9 bases between them. Looked up from germline, CDR1 is MNHNS and CDR2 is SASEGT. CDR3 loop: CASKIGEPQHF. The CDR3 region has the DNA TGTGCCAGCAAGATCGGAGAGCCCCAGCATTTT.

CDR3 loop: CASSSQGSYEQYF. The CDR3 bases are TGTGCCAGCAGTTCACAGGGGTCCTACGAGCAGTACTTC. The chain joins TRBV28 to TRBJ2-5, with 7 bases identical to TRBD1. Near its end, the DNA agrees better with TRBJ2-7, so the J call may be wrong. The CDR3 runs 13 residues. Per the germline V gene, CDR1 is MDHEN and CDR2 is SYDVKM.

The count of this clone is one. The genes are TRBV9 and TRBJ2-6; TRBD1 agrees at 7 bases. CDR3 size: 17 residues. Germline V gene lookup returns CDR1 SGDLS and CDR2 YYNGEE. The junction had 7 bases not matched to a gene; V was cut back by 4 bases and J by 0 bases. The CDR3 region has the DNA TGTGCCAGCAGCCTGGGACAGAGCCTCTCTGGGGCCAACGTCCTGACTTTC. It is translated as CASSLGQSLSGANVLTF.

The chain is built from TRBV7-3 and TRBJ2-1; 11 nucleotides agree with TRBD1. The CDR3 has 18 amino acids. Germline values: CDR1 SGHTA, CDR2 FQGTGA. With 4 bases clipped from V and 4 bases from J, the junction kept 12 bases outside the gene matches. The CDR3, as DNA: TGTGCCAGCAGCTCCCCGCGAGGGACAGGGGGGGCGTACAATGAGCAGTTCTTC. Translated, it gives CASSSPRGTGGAYNEQFF.

This clone was seen a single time. The rearrangement links TRBV28 to TRBJ1-3; D is undetermined. Germline CDR1 MDHEN, CDR2 SYDVKM. Trimming cost V 5 bases and J 4 bases, with 3 bases left between them. This CDR3 is built from 11 residues. Here the CDR3 reads CASSPGNTIYF. The CDR3 coding sequence is TGTGCCAGCAGTCCGGGAAACACCATATATTTT.